The entry that follows covers one T cell receptor beta chain sequence. TCRdb used MiXCR to reprocess the RACE reads, holding one entry per CDR3 protein. The sample records over 100,000 distinct CDR3 sequences, roughly 10% being singletons. Time point reported: patch test 3, about 24 weeks after DPC sensitization. The treatment here: therapeutic diphenylcyclopropenone sensitization with weekly scalp DPC. This sample stems from a study of human T cells and chemical hapten exposure. The receptor was derived from a woman aged 50 to 60 with alopecia areata. Some clones in this sample may be carry-over from other donors' samples. The material sequenced was whole blood, taken in connection with sensitization to the hapten diphenylcyclopropenone (DPC).

CDR3: CSVSGDPGIQYF. In nucleotides, the CDR3 is TGCAGCGTGTCCGGGGACCCGGGGATTCAGTACTTC. The chain has TRBV29-1 and TRBJ2-4, with D perhaps assigned TRBD1 or TRBD2 (5 bases each). Germline assignment: CDR1 SQVTM and CDR2 ANQGSEA. CDR3 size: 12 residues. V lost 6 bases to trimming and J lost 10 bases, with 16 bases between them.